Listed below are T cell receptor beta chains from one sample, sequenced in a study of T cells in Graves' hyperthyroidism and ophthalmopathy. Via MiXCR, TCRdb re-called the multiplex PCR reads, giving one row per CDR3 protein. The data show 400,000 to 600,000 distinct CDR3 sequences, roughly 15% seen once. The sample was blood. The receptor source for this set is a young woman with Graves' ophthalmopathy. Both conserved end residues are part of each CDR3. A D gene is named only where the DNA matches it firmly. Expanded clones get a size class; other rows say once, few or many, or leave the size out.

>TRBV7-2|TRBJ2-7|many|NA
TGTGCCAGCAGCATCGGGACACCCTACGAGCAGTACTTC
CASSIGTPYEQYF
>TRBV29-1|TRBJ1-2|NA|NA
TGCAGCGTTCGGACCTTTCCTCTGCGGGACTATGGCTACACCTTC
CSVRTFPLRDYGYTF
>TRBV6-1|TRBJ1-1|NA|TRBD1
TGTGCCAGCACTAAGGACAGGGGGCTATCTGAAGCTTTCTTT
CASTKDRGLSEAFF
>TRBV4-1|TRBJ1-3|few|NA
TGCGCCAGCAGCCAAGAGGGCAGGGCAGGAGACACCATATATTTT
CASSQEGRAGDTIYF
>TRBV3-1|TRBJ1-2|NA|NA
TGTGCCAGCAGCCTCGGGCAGGGGAATATTTTTGGCTACACCTTC
CASSLGQGNIFGYTF
>TRBV7-8|TRBJ2-3|NA|NA
TGTGCCAGCAGCTTAGAAGGGGTAGCGACTATAAGCACAGATACGCAGTATTTT
CASSLEGVATISTDTQYF
>TRBV5-1|TRBJ2-6|NA|NA
TGCGCCAGCAGCTTGGAACCGGGCAGCTCAGGGGCCAACGTCCTGACTTTC
CASSLEPGSSGANVLTF
>TRBV7-2|TRBJ1-2|many|NA
TGTGCCAGCAGCTTCCCTCCTAACTATGGCTACACCTTC
CASSFPPNYGYTF
>TRBV6-2/TRBV6-3|TRBJ2-4|NA|TRBD1
TGTGCCAGCACCCGGGACAGGGAAGCCAAAAACATTCAGTACTTC
CASTRDREAKNIQYF
>TRBV20-1|TRBJ2-2|many|NA
TGCAGTGCTAGGAGGGACTTCGACACCGGGGAGCTGTTTTTT
CSARRDFDTGELFF
>TRBV18|TRBJ2-1|NA|TRBD1
TGTGCCAGCTCACCAAGGAAGAAGGGGACAGGGGGTTTGAATGAGCAGTTCTTC
CASSPRKKGTGGLNEQFF
>TRBV6-2/TRBV6-3|TRBJ2-5|few|TRBD2
TGTGCCAGCAGTTACGGACTAGCGGGTGTGGGAAAGACCCAGTACTTC
CASSYGLAGVGKTQYF
>TRBV18|TRBJ1-1|NA|NA
TGTGCCAGCGCGACAGGTCGAAACACTGAAGCTTTCTTT
CASATGRNTEAFF
>TRBV28|TRBJ1-1|many|NA
TGTGCCAGCAGTTTACGGGGCGCAGCTTTCTTT
CASSLRGAAFF
>TRBV18|TRBJ2-7|many|NA
TGTGCCAGCAGCCCCAGCTCCTACGAGCAGTACTTC
CASSPSSYEQYF
>TRBV5-4|TRBJ2-7|NA|NA
TGTGCCAGCAGCCGTCACGGGGACCACTACGAGCAGTACTTC
CASSRHGDHYEQYF
>TRBV5-1|TRBJ1-1|NA|NA
TGCGCTAGCAGCCATGACAGTCTGACTGAAGCTTTCTTT
CASSHDSLTEAFF
>TRBV5-1|TRBJ2-3|many|NA
TGCGCCAGCAGCTTGTCGGCAGGCTTGTCGGATACGCAGTATTTT
CASSLSAGLSDTQYF
>TRBV4-1|TRBJ1-5|NA|NA
TGCGCCAGCAGCCAGGCTTCAGTGGATCAGCCCCAGCATTTT
CASSQASVDQPQHF
>TRBV7-9|TRBJ2-7|NA|NA
TGTGCCAGCAGCTTAGACACGGCCTACGAGCAGTACTTC
CASSLDTAYEQYF
>TRBV2|TRBJ2-5|many|NA
TGTGCCAGCAGTGATTCCAGGACTCAATCTGGGACCCAGTACTTC
CASSDSRTQSGTQYF
>TRBV12-3/TRBV12-4|TRBJ2-3|many|NA
TGTGCCAGCAGTGTCAGGACCACAGATACGCAGTATTTT
CASSVRTTDTQYF
>TRBV28|TRBJ1-3|many|TRBD1
TGTGCCAGCAGACACCATTTGCCGGGACAGGACTCTCCTGCCTCGGGAAACACCATATATTTT
CASRHHLPGQDSPASGNTIYF
>TRBV5-1|TRBJ2-4|many|NA
TGCGCCAGCAGCTTTGGGGGACTCAACAAAAACATTCAGTACTTC
CASSFGGLNKNIQYF
>TRBV11-1|TRBJ2-2|many|TRBD2
TGTGCCAGCAGCTTACTAGCGGGAGGGCCCGGCACCGGGGAGCTGTTTTTT
CASSLLAGGPGTGELFF
>TRBV5-1|TRBJ1-1|many|NA
TGCGCCAGCAGCTTGTACAGTACGAACACTGAAGCTTTCTTT
CASSLYSTNTEAFF
>TRBV28|TRBJ2-5|NA|TRBD2
TGTGCCAGCAGTAATAGCGGGAGCGGAGAGACCCAGTACTTC
CASSNSGSGETQYF
>TRBV5-1|TRBJ2-7|many|TRBD2
TGCGCCAGCAGCTTGGGGAGGGCTAGCGGGTCTTACGAGCAGTACTTC
CASSLGRASGSYEQYF
>TRBV28|TRBJ2-3|once|TRBD2
TGTGCCAGCAGCCTGACTAGCGGGAGGGTGACAGATACGCAGTATTTT
CASSLTSGRVTDTQYF
>TRBV30|TRBJ2-1|many|NA
TGTGCCTGGAGTGTAATGGATTACAATGAGCAGTTCTTC
CAWSVMDYNEQFF
>TRBV18|TRBJ1-1|many|NA
TGTGCCAGCTCACCAACCGGGGGAGGAGTGAACACTGAAGCTTTCTTT
CASSPTGGGVNTEAFF
>TRBV19|TRBJ1-5|few|NA
TGTGCCAGTAGTGTCACAGGGATGAGTCAGCCCCAGCATTTT
CASSVTGMSQPQHF
>TRBV15|TRBJ2-1|many|TRBD2
TGTGCCACCAGCAGCGGCCCTTATAGCGGGATCTCCTACAATGAGCAGTTCTTC
CATSSGPYSGISYNEQFF
>TRBV7-3|TRBJ2-5|few|NA
TGTGCCAGCAGCCTCCAGGCGGGACACCAAGAGACCCAGTACTTC
CASSLQAGHQETQYF
>TRBV7-2|TRBJ1-5|NA|NA
TGTGCCAGCAGCTCACAGCGGGATCAGCCCCAGCATTTT
CASSSQRDQPQHF
>TRBV11-2|TRBJ2-7|many|TRBD2
TGTGCCAGCAGCTTAGATCACCCCGGGACTAGCGTTCGCGAGCAGTACTTC
CASSLDHPGTSVREQYF
>TRBV7-2|TRBJ1-5|NA|NA
TGTGCCAGCAGCCGCCCGGGCCCAAATCAGCCCCAGCATTTT
CASSRPGPNQPQHF
>TRBV28|TRBJ1-5|many|NA
TGTGCCAGCAGGGCCCTCTATCAGCCCCAGCATTTT
CASRALYQPQHF
>TRBV6-1|TRBJ2-5|many|TRBD1
TGTGCCAGCAGTGGAGACAGGGCATACCAAGAGACCCAGTACTTC
CASSGDRAYQETQYF
>TRBV6-1|TRBJ2-7|NA|TRBD1
TGTGCCAGCAGTCCGTCCCGGGACAGCATTGAGCACTACGAGCAGTACTTC
CASSPSRDSIEHYEQYF
>TRBV7-3|TRBJ1-1|NA|NA
TGTGCCAGCAGTACAGGGTTGGGGAACACTGAAGCTTTCTTT
CASSTGLGNTEAFF
>TRBV24-1|TRBJ2-3|many|NA
TGTGCCACCAGTCGGGCAGGACGCATGGATACGCAGTATTTT
CATSRAGRMDTQYF